These 32 T cell receptor delta chains came from one sample sequenced in a study of gamma-delta T cells after stem cell transplantation. TCRdb re-called clones from the RT-PCR reads via CATT. Altogether 550 to 600 delta-chain clones are present, more than 20% being singletons, with the ten largest covering about 39%. Sequenced material: gamma-delta T cells. The receptors originated from a human donor. It is not recorded whose cells these are; they may come from a transplant donor.

This clone was counted only a few times. This chain uses TRDV2 with TRDJ1; 11 nucleotides line up with TRDD3. The CDR3 is 19 residues long. Germline V lookup: CDR1 GEAIGNYY, CDR2 EKD. V shed 3 bases and J 0 bases; nucleotides not matched to a gene: 14. The DNA of the CDR3 is TGTGCCTGTGACCCCCTCTTACTGGGGGATAAAGAGTACACCGATAAACTCATCTTT. This translates into CACDPLLLGDKEYTDKLIF.

This clone was found a few times. TCRdb pairs this DNA with a much larger clone's protein that differs at residue 6, likely a read error; the protein shown was translated from the DNA. The rearrangement uses TRDV2 and TRDJ1, with 13 bases that match TRDD3. CDR1 GEAIGNYY and CDR2 EKD come from the germline V gene. The CDR3 length is 17 residues. With V trimmed by 1 base and J by 2 bases, 6 bases remained unmatched. The CDR3 sequence is CACDTFTGGYATDKLIF. The CDR3 bases are TGTGCCTGTGACACTTTCACTGGGGGATACGCAACCGATAAACTCATCTTT.

This clone occurred a few times. Translating this DNA gives a protein that differs at residue 10 from the TCRdb one, which belongs to a much larger clone; a read error is likely, and the protein shown is this translation. This rearrangement joins TRDV2 to TRDJ1, with no clear D. The CDR3 totals 18 residues. Trimming stripped 0 bases from V and 2 bases from J, with 21 bases between. CDR1 GEAIGNYY and CDR2 EKD come from the germline V gene. CDR3 nucleotides: TGTGCCTGTGACACCGTGAGTGGATCACCCCCTCGTACCGATAAACTCATCTTT. As protein: CACDTVSGSPPRTDKLIF.

As concerns this clone: One base separates it from a far larger clone, so it is likely a read error. V gene TRDV2 combines with J gene TRDJ1, with TRDD3 matching 13 bases. In the absence of a J gene in TCRdb, the DNA was matched to germline to assign it here. This CDR3 has 19 amino acids. Germline assignment: CDR1 GEAIGNYY and CDR2 EKD. The V segment lost 0 bases and the J segment 1 base; nucleotides outside the gene matches: 10. As DNA, the CDR3 is TGTGCCTGTGACACCGTTCCACTGGGGGATACGGCGGGCACCGATAAACTCATCTTT. It encodes CACDTVPLGDTAGTDKLIF.

This clone was recorded once. A far bigger clonotype differs at one base, so this is likely a read error. The chain carries TRDV2 and TRDJ1, with TRDD3 identical over 13 bases. No J gene was available from TCRdb, and it was assigned here by a germline match of the DNA. V dropped 2 bases and J dropped 1; count of bases not matched to a gene: 12. This CDR3 is built from 19 residues. Germline values: CDR1 GEAIGNYY, CDR2 EKD. CDR3 bases: TGTGCCTGTGACATCGTTCTACTGGGGGATACGGCGGGCACCGATAAACTCATCTTT. It is translated as CACDIVLLGDTAGTDKLIF.

About this clone: The translation of this DNA and the TCRdb protein of a much larger clone differ at residue 15, probably owing to a read error; the protein shown here is translated from the DNA. The J gene is TRDJ3, the V gene TRDV2, with 7 bases aligning to TRDD3. The CDR3 has 17 amino acids. Germline lookup yields CDR1 GEAIGNYY and CDR2 EKD. The CDR3 sequence is CACDSTGAPWDTRQLFF. CDR3 bases: TGTGCCTGTGACTCAACTGGGGCCCCCTGGGACACCCGACAGTTGTTTTTC.

The chain uses TRDV2 and TRDJ1; 9 bases line up with TRDD3. The J gene is not listed in TCRdb, so it was assigned here from a DNA match to germline. CDR3 size: 19 residues. Unmatched junction bases numbered 14, after V lost 1 base and J lost 0 bases. Germline V lookup: CDR1 GEAIGNYY, CDR2 EKD. The CDR3 region has the DNA TGTGCCTGTGACACTTTGGGGGATATGCCCCCCCCACACACCGATAAACTCATCTTT. It translates to CACDTLGDMPPPHTDKLIF.

Worth noting for this clone: A far larger clone is one base from this, pointing to a likely read error. The J gene is given as TRDJ1, and the V gene is not called; the D segment call TRDD3 is taken from the table without a DNA check. The CDR3 sequence is 19 residues long. CDR3: CACDTVGAGGRPHTDKLIF. The CDR3 region has the DNA TGTGCCTGTGACACCGTGGGGGCCGGGGGCCGACCCCACACAGATAAACTCATCTTT.

This clone was detected only a few times. The DNA of the CDR3 is TGTGCCTGTGACACCCTACTGGGGGATACGGACACCGATAAACTCATCTTT. Translation: CACDTLLGDTDTDKLIF. The gene calls are TRDV2 and TRDJ1, with 13 bases aligning to TRDD3. Trimming cost V 0 bases and J 0 bases; bases outside gene matches: 3. CDR1 GEAIGNYY and CDR2 EKD come from the germline V gene. CDR3 size: 17 residues.

This clone was picked up a small number of times. One base separates it from a far larger clone, so it is likely a read error. The sample carries other DNA sequences with the same CDR3. The rearrangement joins TRDV2 to TRDJ1; TRDD3 matches at 11 bases. The CDR3 has 17 residues. The J segment lost 0 bases and the V segment lost 7 bases, leaving 12 bases of the junction unmatched. Germline CDR1 and CDR2: GEAIGNYY and EKD. CDR3 nucleotide sequence: TGTGCCTGCTACTCAGTACTGGGGGATATGTACACCGATAAACTCATCTTT. Translating it yields CACYSVLGDMYTDKLIF.

As concerns this clone: This is likely an artifact of a read error, given a far larger clone one base away. The V call is TRDV2, the J call TRDJ1; TRDD3 agrees at 9 bases. The CDR3 is 13 amino acids. CDR1 GEAIGNYY and CDR2 EKD come from the germline V gene. The DNA of the CDR3 is TGTGCCCGTGACACCTGGGGGATCGATAAACTCATCTTT. Translating gives CARDTWGIDKLIF.

For this clone: Since a far larger clone is one base different, this is likely a read error. The rearrangement links TRDV2 to TRDJ1; 10 nucleotides agree with TRDD3. The length of the CDR3 is 18 residues. The J segment lost 0 bases and the V segment lost 3 bases, leaving 12 bases of the junction unmatched. Germline CDR1 is GEAIGNYY and CDR2 is EKD. CDR3: CACDPLLPGDTHTDKLIF. In DNA, the CDR3 is TGTGCCTGTGACCCCCTCTTACCGGGGGATACGCACACCGATAAACTCATCTTT.

About this clone itself: This likely stems from a read error, as it lies one base from a far larger clone. The genes are TRDV2 and TRDJ3; 11 bases are a match to TRDD3. No J gene was available from TCRdb, and it was assigned here by a germline match of the DNA. The germline gives CDR1 GEAIGNYY, CDR2 EKD. CDR3 length equals 22 residues. CDR3 sequence (DNA): TGTGCCTGTGACACCGCTGGGGGATACCAAGGGCACAGCTCCTGGGGCACCCGACAGATGTTTTTC. Its translation: CACDTAGGYQGHSSWGTRQMFF.

This clone has more than one count but fewer than ten. TCRdb assigns this DNA the protein of a much larger clone, which departs from its translation at residue 4; this likely reflects a read error, and the protein shown comes from translating the DNA. V and J are TRDV2 and TRDJ1; 11 positions match TRDD3. The length of the CDR3 is 17 residues. Germline assignment: CDR1 GEAIGNYY and CDR2 EKD. J lost 0 bases, V lost 3 bases, and 8 bases had no gene match. The CDR3 nucleotides read TGTGCCTGTGACTCAGTACTGGGGGATATGTACACCGATAAACTCATCTTT. It is translated as CACDSVLGDMYTDKLIF.

With regard to this clone: Given a far larger clone just one base away, this is likely a sequencing read error. Other nucleotide sequences from this sample produce the same CDR3. The chain is built from TRDV2 and TRDJ1, with D possibly TRDD3 on 6 matching bases. This CDR3 is 18 amino acids long. Germline loops: CDR1 GEAIGNYY, CDR2 EKD. Here the CDR3 DNA reads TGTGCCTGTGACTCCGTTTCTACAGAAGGGGGACACACCGATAAACTCATCTTC. It yields the protein CACDSVSTEGGHTDKLIF.

This clone is hyperexpanded in the sample. The V gene is TRDV2, the J gene TRDJ1, with 8 bases aligning to TRDD3. With V trimmed by 0 bases and J by 1 base, 15 bases remained unmatched. Looked up from germline, CDR1 is GEAIGNYY and CDR2 is EKD. The CDR3 loop spans 19 amino acids. CDR3 residues: CACDTVEGIHRVGTDKLIF. DNA for the CDR3: TGTGCCTGTGACACCGTTGAGGGGATACACAGAGTGGGCACCGATAAACTCATCTTT.

A remark on this clone: A single base is all that separates this from a far larger clone, so a read error is likely. The chain has TRDV2 and TRDJ1, with TRDD3 matching over 7 bases. Unmatched junction bases numbered 8, after V lost 2 bases and J lost 0 bases. CDR1 GEAIGNYY and CDR2 EKD come from the germline V gene. CDR3 length equals 16 residues. This chain's CDR3 is CACDRLGGTYTDKLIF. In DNA, the CDR3 is TGTGCCTGTGACAGGCTGGGGGGTACGTACACCGATAAACTCATCTTT.

As regards this clone: A far more abundant clone sits one base away, making this likely a read error. Distinct nucleotide sequences in the sample also encode this CDR3. This chain connects TRDV2 to TRDJ1; D remains ambiguous. Germline V gene lookup returns CDR1 GEAIGNYY and CDR2 EKD. V was clipped by 0 bases and J by 0 bases, with 13 bases between them. This CDR3 comprises 16 residues. The CDR3 here is CACDTVNAEDTDKLIF. CDR3 in DNA: TGTGCCTGTGACACCGTAAACGCTGAGGACACCGATAAACTCATCTTT.

Relative to its sample, this clone is large (0.1 to 1%). Different DNA sequences within this sample yield the same CDR3. The chain joins TRDV2 to TRDJ1, with D possibly being TRDD3 (6 bases). V was clipped by 3 bases and J by 7 bases, with 29 bases between them. CDR1 is GEAIGNYY and CDR2 is EKD in the germline V gene. The CDR3 is 18 residues long. This CDR3 is CACDPLGPGEGSRVKLIF. The CDR3 DNA reads TGTGCCTGTGACCCCTTAGGTCCGGGGGAAGGGAGCCGCGTTAAACTCATCTTT.

Regarding this clone: This likely came from a read error, as a far larger clone is one base away. The J gene was reported as TRDJ1; the V gene went uncalled; no check of the table's D call, TRDD3, against the DNA was made. This CDR3 is 19 amino acids long. The CDR3 nucleotides read TGTGCCTGTGACACCGTGGGGGCCGGGGGCCGACCCCACACCGATACACTCATCTTT. Translating gives CACDTVGAGGRPHTDTLIF.

As regards this clone: A far larger clone is one nucleotide away, so this likely arose from a read error. Other DNA sequences from this sample encode an identical CDR3 as well. The chain recombines TRDV2 with TRDJ1; perhaps TRDD2 as D (5 bases). CDR3 length: 17 amino acids. In germline, CDR1 is GEAIGNYY, CDR2 EKD. CDR3 coding DNA: TGTGCCTGTGACCCCTTACTGAGTGGGCCCTACACCGATAAGCTCATCTTT. This translates into CACDPLLSGPYTDKLIF.

Notes on this clone: This is likely an artifact of a read error, given a far larger clone one base away. The chain combines TRDV2 with TRDJ1; 11 nucleotides line up with TRDD3. The V gene's germline CDR1 is GEAIGNYY and CDR2 EKD. The CDR3 totals 21 residues. CDR3 DNA sequence: TGTGCCTGTGACACAGTTCCTACTTCTGGGGGATACCTGGCGTACACCGATAGACTCATCTTT. Translated, it gives CACDTVPTSGGYLAYTDRLIF.

In the case of this clone: It is likely a read error: a sequence one base away is far more abundant. Other DNA sequences from this sample encode an identical CDR3 as well. This chain joins TRDV2 and TRDJ3; TRDD3 aligns across 11 bases. TCRdb offers no J gene call, so here the DNA was matched to germline to obtain one. The CDR3 sequence is 22 residues long. Germline assignment: CDR1 GEAIGNYY and CDR2 EKD. The CDR3 DNA sequence: TGTGCCTGCGACACCGCTGGGGGATACCAAGGGCACAGCTCCTGGGACACCCGACAGATGTTTTTC. Encoded protein: CACDTAGGYQGHSSWDTRQMFF.

Remarks on this clone: A much larger clone is a single base away; this may be a read error. The called J gene is TRDJ1, whereas the V gene has no call; no DNA check was done on the table's D call, TRDD3. The CDR3 is 21 amino acids. Here the CDR3 DNA reads TGTGCCTGTGACACTATGCATTTCTCCCTGGGGGATACTTCGTACACCGATAAACTCATCTTT. This sequence encodes CACDTMHFSLGDTSYTDKLIF.

This clone was counted only a few times. TCRdb attributes to this sequence the protein of a much larger clone, which differs from the DNA translation at residue 12; a read error is likely, and the protein displayed is translated from the DNA. The chain combines TRDV2 with TRDJ1; possible D gene TRDD2, 5 bases. The V and J ends lost 3 bases and 4 bases respectively, with 23 bases between them. This CDR3 contains 17 residues. Germline CDR1 reads GEAIGNYY; CDR2 reads EKD. The DNA for the CDR3 is TGTGCCTGTGACCCCTTACTGAGTGGGCCCTACATCGATAAACTCATCTTT. Amino acid sequence: CACDPLLSGPYIDKLIF.

This clone is labeled large. The gene calls are TRDV2 and TRDJ3; D gene ambiguous. Germline V gives CDR1 GEAIGNYY, CDR2 EKD. CDR3 length: 17 residues. Between the trimmed V and J ends, which lost 3 bases and 1 base, there was a span of 12 bases. The CDR3 protein is CACDAPSVSWDTRQMFF. The CDR3 DNA follows: TGTGCCTGTGACGCCCCCTCAGTTTCCTGGGACACCCGACAGATGTTTTTC.

Details on this clone: This likely came from a read error, as a far larger clone is one base away. Other nucleotide sequences from this sample produce the same CDR3. The V call is TRDV2, the J call TRDJ1, with 12 positions matching TRDD3. The CDR3 consists of 16 residues. Losses at the gene ends were 4 bases for V and 0 bases for J; bases not matched to a gene: 5. Germline CDR1 reads GEAIGNYY; CDR2 reads EKD. The CDR3 here is CACDRLGDTYTDKLIF. In DNA form, the CDR3 reads TGTGCCTGTGATAGGCTGGGGGATACGTACACCGATAAACTCATCTTT.

A note on this clone: A single base is all that separates this from a far larger clone, so a read error is likely. No V gene was called here, but the J gene is TRDJ1; the D segment call TRDD3 is taken from the table without a DNA check. The CDR3 runs to 19 residues. In DNA, the CDR3 is TGTGCCTGTGGCACCGTTGAGGGGATACACAGAGTGGGCACCGATAAACTCATCTTT. This translates into CACGTVEGIHRVGTDKLIF.

This clone is judged large. The J gene is TRDJ1, the V gene TRDV2, with 10 bases identical to TRDD3. The CDR3 has 17 amino acids. V gave up 0 bases and J gave up 0 bases; unmatched junction bases: 6. CDR1 and CDR2 from the germline V gene are GEAIGNYY and EKD. For the CDR3, the DNA is TGTGCCTGTGACACCGTGTCCGGGGGATACGACACCGATAAACTCATCTTT. This sequence encodes CACDTVSGGYDTDKLIF.

By sample fraction, this clone is large (0.1 to 1%). The J gene is TRDJ1, the V gene TRDV2; D unclear. Per germline, CDR1 GEAIGNYY and CDR2 EKD. Trimming took off 0 bases at V and 5 bases at J, with 12 bases between the two ends. The CDR3 has 14 amino acids. This CDR3 reads CACDTVPRGDKLIF. The CDR3 coding sequence is TGTGCCTGTGACACCGTCCCTCGAGGGGATAAACTCATCTTT.

This clone was recorded only once. V is TRDV2 and J is TRDJ1; 13 nucleotides match TRDD3. Here the J gene was assigned by germline matching of the DNA, as TCRdb has none. The germline V gene encodes CDR1 GEAIGNYY and CDR2 EKD. This CDR3 has 18 residues. The junction had 9 bases not matched to a gene; V was cut back by 2 bases and J by 1 base. The CDR3 DNA reads as TGTGCCTGTGACAAGGTACTGGGGGATACGGCGGGCACCGATAAACTCATCTTT. Translated: CACDKVLGDTAGTDKLIF.

The sample holds a few counts of this clone. TCRdb's protein for this DNA is that of a much larger clone and differs from the translation at residue 14, likely a read error; the protein shown is the DNA translation. The rearrangement joins TRDV2 to TRDJ1, with 10 nucleotides matching TRDD3. This CDR3 spans 17 amino acids. CDR1 GEAIGNYY and CDR2 EKD come from the germline V gene. The CDR3 protein is CACDTVSGGYDTDRLIF. Here the CDR3 DNA reads TGTGCCTGTGACACCGTGTCCGGGGGATACGACACCGATAGACTCATCTTT.